These T cell receptor beta chains were read from a single sample in a study of blood T cell repertoires in COVID-19. Produced via immunoSEQ multiplex PCR; TCRdb's table is partial and in-frame only. The sample yields a few hundred thousand clones, roughly 86% seen once. Sequences were obtained from PBMCs or T cells enriched from blood (not recorded which). These receptors were obtained from a woman between 50 and 59 years old who had been exposed to COVID-19. Each CDR3 is given with its conserved first and last residue. Each record gives: V gene, J gene, D gene, clone size, CDR3 protein, CDR3 DNA. A D gene is named only where the DNA matches it firmly. Clone size is given for some rows only: seen once, a few or many times, or a class if the clone is expanded.

V: TRBV9; J: TRBJ2-7; D: NA; size: NA; CDR3: CASSPQGHFGEQYF; DNA: TGTGCCAGCAGCCCTCAGGGACATTTTGGCGAGCAGTACTTC
V: TRBV5-1; J: TRBJ2-1; D: NA; size: once; CDR3: CASSFNTGPYNEQFF; DNA: TGCGCCAGCAGCTTTAATACAGGGCCCTACAATGAGCAGTTCTTC
V: TRBV9; J: TRBJ2-7; D: NA; size: NA; CDR3: CASSVTASPSYEQYF; DNA: TGTGCCAGCAGCGTAACCGCCAGTCCCTCCTACGAGCAGTACTTC
V: TRBV10-2; J: TRBJ2-2; D: TRBD2; size: NA; CDR3: CASSEPAGAGELFF; DNA: TGCGCCAGCAGTGAGCCAGCGGGGGCCGGGGAGCTGTTTTTT
V: TRBV28; J: TRBJ1-5; D: NA; size: NA; CDR3: CASLPLGGQQNQPQHF; DNA: TGTGCCAGCCTTCCTCTTGGCGGACAGCAGAATCAGCCCCAGCATTTT
V: TRBV5-1; J: TRBJ2-1; D: NA; size: NA; CDR3: CASSLSGGGHEQFF; DNA: TGCGCCAGCAGCTTGTCGGGGGGCGGGCATGAGCAGTTCTTC
V: TRBV3-1/TRBV3-2; J: TRBJ1-2; D: NA; size: NA; CDR3: CASSQLAGGSGYTF; DNA: TGTGCCAGCAGCCAACTAGCGGGAGGTAGCGGCTACACCTTC
V: TRBV4-2; J: TRBJ2-2; D: TRBD1; size: NA; CDR3: CASSQVVTGAAGELFF; DNA: TGTGCCAGCAGCCAAGTCGTGACAGGGGCGGCCGGGGAGCTGTTTTTT
V: TRBV4-1; J: TRBJ2-2; D: TRBD2; size: NA; CDR3: CASSQVLAGIVTGELFF; DNA: TGCGCCAGCAGCCAAGTATTAGCGGGGATTGTCACCGGGGAGCTGTTTTTT
V: TRBV11-2; J: TRBJ2-1; D: TRBD1; size: once; CDR3: CASSRRTGIYNEQFF; DNA: TGTGCCAGCAGCCGGAGGACAGGGATCTACAATGAGCAGTTCTTC
V: TRBV3-1/TRBV3-2; J: TRBJ2-7; D: NA; size: NA; CDR3: CASSQTTVLEQYF; DNA: TGTGCCAGCAGCCAGACGACAGTGCTCGAGCAGTACTTC
V: TRBV10-3; J: TRBJ1-2; D: TRBD1; size: NA; CDR3: CATRTGGVGYGYTF; DNA: TGTGCCACAAGGACAGGGGGTGTGGGTTATGGCTACACCTTC
V: TRBV28; J: TRBJ1-5; D: NA; size: NA; CDR3: CASTSIGNQPQHF; DNA: TGTGCCAGCACATCCATAGGCAATCAGCCCCAGCATTTT
V: TRBV28; J: TRBJ1-1; D: NA; size: NA; CDR3: CASSLQSGLLNTEAFF; DNA: TGTGCCAGCAGTTTACAATCCGGGTTACTTAACACTGAAGCTTTCTTT
V: TRBV2; J: TRBJ1-5; D: NA; size: NA; CDR3: CASSDDSGSNQPQHF; DNA: TGTGCCAGCAGTGACGATTCGGGGAGCAATCAGCCCCAGCATTTT
V: TRBV28; J: TRBJ1-5; D: NA; size: NA; CDR3: CASSRNKVSAGMADQPQHF; DNA: TGTGCCAGCAGCCGTAACAAAGTTTCGGCGGGTATGGCCGATCAGCCCCAGCATTTT
V: TRBV30; J: TRBJ2-1; D: NA; size: NA; CDR3: CAWSVQRGWYNEQFF; DNA: TGTGCCTGGAGTGTACAACGGGGGTGGTACAATGAGCAGTTCTTC
V: TRBV7-2; J: TRBJ2-7; D: TRBD2; size: NA; CDR3: CASSQPAGAFSYEQYF; DNA: TGTGCCAGCAGCCAACCAGCGGGGGCCTTCTCCTACGAGCAGTACTTC
V: TRBV6-5; J: TRBJ1-2; D: TRBD1; size: NA; CDR3: CASRGGTGEHSGYTF; DNA: TGTGCCAGCAGGGGAGGGACAGGGGAACACAGTGGCTACACCTTC
V: TRBV13; J: TRBJ1-1; D: TRBD1; size: NA; CDR3: CASKGDRKAFF; DNA: TGTGCCAGCAAAGGGGACAGAAAAGCTTTCTTT
V: TRBV5-1; J: TRBJ1-2; D: TRBD1; size: NA; CDR3: CASSLEADRGYGYTF; DNA: TGCGCCAGCAGCTTGGAGGCGGACAGGGGCTATGGCTACACCTTC
V: TRBV28; J: TRBJ2-1; D: NA; size: NA; CDR3: CASSLDTSYNEQFF; DNA: TGTGCCAGCAGTTTGGACACGTCGTACAATGAGCAGTTCTTC